This T cell receptor beta chain derives from a study of blood T cell repertoires in COVID-19. Study background: In each case, the material was cDNA or gDNA derived from T cells, B-cell-depleted T cells, or PBMCs.

Authors' processing steps: Counts of nucleated cells, estimated from reference gene primer amplification, were obtained. Assay used: immunoSEQ multiplex PCR; TCRdb lists only in-frame clones, some missing. V, J and clone size reflect that table, while D and trimming were determined from the DNA. The sample carries 140,000 to 150,000 clones, 70% to 90% recorded once. V lost 5 bases and J 0 bases, leaving 11 bases between the germline ends. The CDR3 is 14 amino acids. Germline V gene data show CDR1 as SGHRS and CDR2 as YFSETQ. The TCR originated in a woman between 55 and 75 years old with COVID-19, enrolled during active disease. Sequenced: peripheral blood. The V gene is TRBV5-1, the J gene TRBJ1-2; D ambiguous. The CDR3 sequence is CASRVTPANYGYTF. The CDR3 nucleotides are TGCGCCAGCAGAGTAACCCCAGCTAACTATGGCTACACCTTC.